The T cell receptor (beta chain) described here comes from a study of blood T cells in healthy people across ages. A second roughly 6 to 12 cycle PCR used barcoded and J-beta primers. Each CDR3 protein gets one entry after TCRdb re-called the 5' RACE reads with MiXCR. The data show hundreds of thousands of distinct CDR3 sequences, more than 50% seen once. Total RNA, at least 5 micrograms per sample, was extracted from PBMCs. Study findings and constraints: Older individuals had lower TCR beta diversity per million T cells (the decline was roughly linear). Total diversity from one million sequenced T cells was likely underestimated.

This clonotype was seen more than once but under ten times. No antigen is known for it. The CDR3 is 11 amino acids. Germline V lookup: CDR1 MGHRA, CDR2 YSYEKL. V gene TRBV4-1 combines with J gene TRBJ2-5; D call uncertain. The DNA matches TRBJ2-7 better at its end, which makes the J call doubtful. The sequence derives from a man aged 35 to 55 in good health. The sequenced sample was blood. The CDR3 sequence is CASSQDSEQYF. The CDR3 DNA reads TGCGCCAGCAGCCAAGACAGCGAGCAGTACTTC.